Presented here are 17 T cell receptor beta chains from one specimen sequenced in a study of regulatory T cells in long-lasting Graves disease. Library construction for TCR beta used iRepertoire HTBI primers and Arm-PCR of CDR3 regions. TCRdb fed the multiplex PCR reads into MiXCR, producing one record per CDR3 protein. The sample has 400,000 or so distinct CDR3 sequences; about a quarter are singletons. Time point of the sample: persistent/refractory GD, antithyroid drugs over 5 years with positive TRAb. Extracted PBMC RNA gave rise to the TCR library. The sample here was peripheral blood mononuclear cells (PBMCs), taken when the disease was refractory, from a patient treated with antithyroid drugs. Source of these receptors: a female donor with Graves disease.

This clonotype showed up many times. This rearrangement joins TRBV29-1 to TRBJ1-1; 7 bases fit TRBD1. This CDR3 is built from 16 residues. CDR1 SQVTM and CDR2 ANQGSEA come from the germline V gene. The J segment lost 0 bases and the V segment lost 6 bases, leaving 13 bases of the junction unmatched. The CDR3 loop reads CSVHPRRQGMNTEAFF. The CDR3 DNA is TGCAGCGTCCACCCCCGGAGACAGGGAATGAACACTGAAGCTTTCTTT.

This clonotype occurred a few times. The chain combines TRBV20-1 with TRBJ2-2; possibly TRBD1 for D (6 bases). CDR3 length: 17 amino acids. Between the trimmed V and J ends, which lost 3 bases and 5 bases, there was a span of 22 bases. CDR1 is DFQATT and CDR2 is SNEGSKA in the germline V gene (reference sequence). CDR3 DNA: TGCAGTGCTAGGAGGCAGGCGTGGCAGGGGCGGACCGGGGAGCTGTTTTTT. Translated: CSARRQAWQGRTGELFF.

This clonotype has a count of ten or more. V and J are TRBV18 and TRBJ2-2; D gene unclear. The germline V gene has CDR1 KGHSH and CDR2 LQKENI. V was clipped by 6 bases and J by 0 bases, with 11 bases between them. The CDR3 is made up of 15 amino acids. The CDR3 reads CASSRSDTNTGELFF. The DNA of the CDR3 is TGTGCCAGCTCCCGCAGCGACACGAACACCGGGGAGCTGTTTTTT.

The chain couples TRBV7-9 to TRBJ1-1; 7 bases map to TRBD1. The V segment lost 5 bases and the J segment 1 base; nucleotides outside the gene matches: 4. CDR1 and CDR2 (germline): SEHNR, FQNEAQ (reference sequence). The CDR3 is made up of 14 amino acids. CDR3 bases: TGTGCCAGCAGCGATCGGACAGGGAACACTGAAGCTTTCTTT. Its protein product is CASSDRTGNTEAFF.

This clonotype turned up a few times. This rearrangement joins TRBV20-1 to TRBJ1-6, with D perhaps matching TRBD1 (5 bases). Trimming pared 0 bases from V and 11 bases from J, leaving 20 bases between. The CDR3 is made up of 16 amino acids. CDR1 and CDR2 (germline): DFQATT, SNEGSKA (reference sequence). As DNA, the CDR3 is TGCAGTGCTAGAGAACAAGTCGGGGTGCAGGGAACACCCCTCCACTTT. Amino acid sequence: CSAREQVGVQGTPLHF.

V and J are TRBV19 and TRBJ2-3; perhaps TRBD1 as D (5 bases). CDR3 length: 13 residues. Germline values: CDR1 LNHDA, CDR2 SQIVND (reference sequence). V shed 3 bases and J shed 3 bases, with 7 bases lying between them. The CDR3 is CASSIRVTDTQYF. The CDR3 DNA reads TGTGCCAGTAGTATCAGGGTAACAGATACGCAGTATTTT.

V is TRBV20-1 and J is TRBJ2-5; 8 nucleotides match TRBD1. CDR3 size: 13 residues. J was trimmed by 1 base and V by 6 bases; bases with no gene match: 4. CDR1 and CDR2 from the germline V gene are DFQATT and SNEGSKA (reference sequence). This CDR3 reads CSAEGTGQETQYF. Here the CDR3 DNA reads TGCAGTGCGGAAGGGACAGGCCAAGAGACCCAGTACTTC.

The table lists this clonotype with a few counts. This chain uses TRBV7-2 with TRBJ1-2; D is unresolved. The CDR3 runs 18 residues. The ends were cut back, 5 bases at V and 0 bases at J, with 22 bases in the middle. CDR1 SGHTA and CDR2 FQGNSA come from the germline V gene. This CDR3 reads CASSDKWALDYSNYGYTF. The CDR3 nucleotides read TGTGCCAGCAGCGATAAGTGGGCGCTAGACTACTCTAACTATGGCTACACCTTC.

The CDR3 here is CSARVGGANEQYF. The CDR3 nucleotides are TGCAGTGCTAGAGTGGGGGGGGCCAACGAGCAGTACTTC. The chain carries TRBV20-1 and TRBJ2-7, with D possibly being TRBD2 (7 bases). V shed 1 base and J shed 5 bases, with 12 bases lying between them. Germline lookup yields CDR1 DFQATT and CDR2 SNEGSKA (reference sequence). The CDR3 length is 13 residues.

This clonotype was observed many times. This sequence joins TRBV7-2 and TRBJ1-2; 10 nucleotides align to TRBD1. V shed 7 bases, J shed 1 base, and the junction held 3 bases outside the gene matches. Germline CDR1 and CDR2: SGHTA and FQGNSA. The CDR3 is made up of 14 amino acids. Here the CDR3 DNA reads TGTGCCAGCACCCGGGACAGGGGTAACTATGGCTACACCTTC. Amino acids: CASTRDRGNYGYTF.

This clonotype has more than one count but fewer than ten. The chain uses TRBV28 and TRBJ2-2; D is ambiguous. The CDR3 runs 15 residues. V lost 6 bases to trimming and J lost 2 bases, with 13 bases between them. Germline CDR1 MDHEN, CDR2 SYDVKM. The CDR3 reads CASSTLPTNTGELFF. Written as DNA, the CDR3 is TGTGCCAGCAGCACCCTCCCGACCAACACCGGGGAGCTGTTTTTT.

The rearrangement links TRBV9 to TRBJ2-1; D uncertain. This CDR3 region has 15 residues. The V gene's germline CDR1 is SGDLS and CDR2 YYNGEE. V lost 0 bases and J 0 bases, leaving 7 bases between the germline ends. This chain's CDR3 is CASSVDSSSYNEQFF. The CDR3 nucleotides read TGTGCCAGCAGCGTAGACTCAAGCTCCTACAATGAGCAGTTCTTC.

The chain combines TRBV6-1 with TRBJ2-1, with 8 bases that match TRBD2. The CDR3 spans 15 residues. The V gene end was trimmed by 7 bases and the J gene end by 6 bases; junction bases not matched to a gene: 11. Germline lookup yields CDR1 MNHNS and CDR2 SASEGT. CDR3 in amino acids: CASTPDGTSGNEQFF. Here the CDR3 DNA reads TGTGCCAGCACCCCCGACGGGACTAGTGGCAATGAGCAGTTCTTC.

In its sample, this clonotype was seen a few times. The rearrangement links TRBV19 to TRBJ2-7, with TRBD2 matching 10 bases. Germline V lookup: CDR1 LNHDA, CDR2 SQIVND (reference sequence). The CDR3 runs 17 residues. Losses at the gene ends were 4 bases for V and 5 bases for J; bases not matched to a gene: 14. In DNA form, the CDR3 reads TGTGCCAGTAGTACCCAACGACCTAGCGGGAGAGGTCACGAGCAGTACTTC. Amino acids: CASSTQRPSGRGHEQYF.

As concerns this clonotype: A read error may explain this, as a much larger clone is one base away. The conserved phenylalanine or tryptophan normally closing the CDR3 is absent here, so this likely arose from a read error. The chain links TRBV7-2 to TRBJ1-4; 7 bases line up with TRBD1. CDR1 is SGHTA and CDR2 is FQGNSA in the germline V gene. The V gene end was trimmed by 5 bases and the J gene end by 2 bases; junction bases not matched to a gene: 5. The CDR3 has 15 residues. The chain's CDR3 is CASSPNRGTNEKLFL. The CDR3 DNA sequence: TGTGCCAGCAGCCCCAACAGGGGTACTAATGAAAAACTGTTTCTT.

The chain couples TRBV29-1 to TRBJ2-5; perhaps TRBD2 as D (7 bases). Trimming took 3 bases from V and 5 from J, leaving 16 bases between them. Germline CDR1 and CDR2: SQVTM and ANQGSEA. The CDR3 extends over 14 amino acids. The DNA of the CDR3 is TGCAGCGTTGATCGGGGGGCGCGGAGGGAGACCCAGTACTTC. It is translated as CSVDRGARRETQYF.

This clonotype was picked up a small number of times. The rearrangement uses TRBV20-1 and TRBJ1-1; no definite D call. The germline V gene encodes CDR1 DFQATT and CDR2 SNEGSKA (reference sequence). The CDR3 is made up of 13 amino acids. V lost 3 bases and J 3 bases, leaving 11 bases between the germline ends. The chain's CDR3 is CSARGRRDTEAFF. CDR3 nucleotide sequence: TGCAGTGCTAGGGGAAGGCGGGACACTGAAGCTTTCTTT.